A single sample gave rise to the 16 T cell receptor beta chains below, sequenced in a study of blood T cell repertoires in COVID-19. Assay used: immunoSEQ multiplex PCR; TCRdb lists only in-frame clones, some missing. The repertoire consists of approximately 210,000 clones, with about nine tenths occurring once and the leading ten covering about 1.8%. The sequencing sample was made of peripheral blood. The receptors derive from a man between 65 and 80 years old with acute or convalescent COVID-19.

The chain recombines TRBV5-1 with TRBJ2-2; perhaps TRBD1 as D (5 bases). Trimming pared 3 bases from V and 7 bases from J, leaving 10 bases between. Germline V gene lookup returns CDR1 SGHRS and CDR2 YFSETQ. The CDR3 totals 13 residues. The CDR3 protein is CASSSQGIGELFF. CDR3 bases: TGCGCCAGCAGCTCCCAGGGAATCGGGGAGCTGTTTTTT.

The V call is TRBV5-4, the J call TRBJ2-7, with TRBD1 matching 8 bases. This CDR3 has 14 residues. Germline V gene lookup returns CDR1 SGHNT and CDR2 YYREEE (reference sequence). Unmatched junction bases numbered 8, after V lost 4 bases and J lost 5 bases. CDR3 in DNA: TGTGCCAGCAGCCCGGGACAGGAGAGGAACGAGCAGTACTTC. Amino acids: CASSPGQERNEQYF.

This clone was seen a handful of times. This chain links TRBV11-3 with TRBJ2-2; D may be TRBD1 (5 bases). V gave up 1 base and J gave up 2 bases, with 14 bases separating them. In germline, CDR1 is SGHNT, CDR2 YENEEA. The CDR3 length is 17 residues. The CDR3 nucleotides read TGTGCCAGCAGCTTAGTCGTAGGGGCTCGCAACACCGGGGAGCTGTTTTTT. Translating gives CASSLVVGARNTGELFF.

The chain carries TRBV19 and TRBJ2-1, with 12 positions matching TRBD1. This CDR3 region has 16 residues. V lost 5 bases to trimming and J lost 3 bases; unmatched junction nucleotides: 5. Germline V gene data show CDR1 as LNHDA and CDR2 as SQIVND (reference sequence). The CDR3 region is CASSLGDRGLYNEQFF. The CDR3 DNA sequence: TGTGCCAGTAGTCTTGGGGACAGGGGGCTCTACAATGAGCAGTTCTTC.

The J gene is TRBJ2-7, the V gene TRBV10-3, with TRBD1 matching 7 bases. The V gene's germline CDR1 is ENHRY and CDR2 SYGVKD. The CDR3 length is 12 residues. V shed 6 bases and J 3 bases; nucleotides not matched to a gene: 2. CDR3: CAISGQDYEQYF. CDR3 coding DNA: TGTGCCATCAGCGGACAGGACTACGAGCAGTACTTC.

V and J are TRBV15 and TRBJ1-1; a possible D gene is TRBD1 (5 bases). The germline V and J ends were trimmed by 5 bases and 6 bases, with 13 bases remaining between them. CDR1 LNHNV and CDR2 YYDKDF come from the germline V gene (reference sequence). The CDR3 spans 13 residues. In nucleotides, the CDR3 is TGTGCCACCAGCCGCCGTTGGGACTCTGAAGCTTTCTTT. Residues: CATSRRWDSEAFF.

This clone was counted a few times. CDR3 DNA sequence: TGCAGCGTTTCACCTCGGGGGGTTCAGAACACTGAAGCTTTCTTT. Translating it yields CSVSPRGVQNTEAFF. V and J are TRBV29-1 and TRBJ1-1, with D perhaps matching TRBD1 (5 bases). Looked up from germline, CDR1 is SQVTM and CDR2 is ANQGSEA. V lost 5 bases, J lost 1 base, and 17 bases lay in between. The CDR3 covers 15 residues.

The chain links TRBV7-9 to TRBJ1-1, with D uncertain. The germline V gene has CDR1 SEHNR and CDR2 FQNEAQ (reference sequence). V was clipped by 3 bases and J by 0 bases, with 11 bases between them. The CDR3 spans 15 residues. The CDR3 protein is CASSFLTGMNTEAFF. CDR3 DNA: TGTGCCAGCAGCTTCTTGACCGGGATGAACACTGAAGCTTTCTTT.

CDR3 residues: CASGTALYYEQYF. For the CDR3, the DNA is TGTGCCAGCGGAACAGCTTTATACTACGAGCAGTACTTC. This chain connects TRBV6-6 to TRBJ2-7; D not certain. This CDR3 is 13 amino acids long. The V gene lost 8 bases and the J gene lost 3 bases, with 14 bases spanning the gap. Per germline, CDR1 MNHNY and CDR2 SVGAGI (reference sequence).

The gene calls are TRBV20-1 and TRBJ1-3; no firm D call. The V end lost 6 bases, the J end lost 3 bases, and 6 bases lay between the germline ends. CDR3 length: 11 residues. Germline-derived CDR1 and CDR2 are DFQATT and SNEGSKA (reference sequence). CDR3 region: CSASYGNTIYF. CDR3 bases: TGCAGTGCCTCTTATGGAAACACCATATATTTT.

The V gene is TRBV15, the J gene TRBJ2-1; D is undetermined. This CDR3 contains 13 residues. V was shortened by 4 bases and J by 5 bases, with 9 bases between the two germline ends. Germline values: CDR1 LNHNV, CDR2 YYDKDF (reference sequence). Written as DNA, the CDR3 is TGTGCCACCAGCATTTCGGAGAACAATGAGCAGTTCTTC. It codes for CATSISENNEQFF.

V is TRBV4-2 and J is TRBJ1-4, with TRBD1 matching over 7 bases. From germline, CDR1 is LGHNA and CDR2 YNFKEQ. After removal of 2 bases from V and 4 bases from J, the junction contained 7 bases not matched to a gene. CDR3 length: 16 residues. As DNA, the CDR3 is TGTGCCAGCAGCCAAAGGGCCGGACAGGTTAATGAAAAACTGTTTTTT. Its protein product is CASSQRAGQVNEKLFF.

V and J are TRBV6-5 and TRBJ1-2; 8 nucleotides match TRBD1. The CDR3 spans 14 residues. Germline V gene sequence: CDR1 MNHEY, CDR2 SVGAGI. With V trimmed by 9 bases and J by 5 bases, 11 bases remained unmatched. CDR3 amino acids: CASNSWTGSYGYTF. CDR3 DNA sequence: TGTGCCAGTAACTCTTGGACAGGGTCTTATGGCTACACCTTC.

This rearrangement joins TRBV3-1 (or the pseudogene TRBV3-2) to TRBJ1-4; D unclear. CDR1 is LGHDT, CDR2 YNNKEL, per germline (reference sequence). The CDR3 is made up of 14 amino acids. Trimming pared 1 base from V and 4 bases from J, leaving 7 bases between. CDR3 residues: CASSQGQINEKLFF. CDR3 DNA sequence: TGTGCCAGCAGCCAAGGGCAGATTAATGAAAAACTGTTTTTT.

CDR3 loop: CASSQLPGLDLSEQYF. Written as DNA, the CDR3 is TGTGCCAGCAGCCAACTACCGGGACTAGATTTATCCGAGCAGTACTTC. This chain connects TRBV3-1 (or the pseudogene TRBV3-2) to TRBJ2-7; 8 bases match TRBD2. J gave up 6 bases and V 2 bases, and 12 bases lay outside the gene matches. There are 16 residues in the CDR3. Looked up from germline, CDR1 is LGHDT and CDR2 is YNNKEL (reference sequence).

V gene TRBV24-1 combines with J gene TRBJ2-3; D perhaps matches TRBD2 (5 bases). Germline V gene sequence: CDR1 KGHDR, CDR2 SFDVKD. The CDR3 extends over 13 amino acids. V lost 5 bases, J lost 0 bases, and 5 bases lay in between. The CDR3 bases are TGTGCCACCAGTGGAGGGAGCACAGATACGCAGTATTTT. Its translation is CATSGGSTDTQYF.